This T cell receptor (beta chain) was identified during a study of T-cell memory formation after mild COVID-19. Study-wide results and limits: The second-wave clones peaking on day 37 were not confirmed as SARS-CoV-2-specific. The study found contracting CD4+ clones mainly in CM and EM and contracting CD8+ clones in EMRA.

The table lists this clonotype with many counts. Its specificity is unknown. MiXCR, applied by TCRdb to the 5' RACE reads, yields one record per CDR3 protein. The repertoire holds over 450,000 distinct CDR3 sequences, with roughly 22% as singletons. Sequences were obtained from PBMCs or a T cell subset sorted from them (not recorded which). The TCR comes from an adult woman who had mild COVID-19 (a few samples of this study predate the infection). Cell type and time point are not known.

CDR3 nucleotides: TGCGCCAGCAGCCTCTCCCCCACAGGGGCCCAAGAGACCCAGTACTTC. Its protein is CASSLSPTGAQETQYF. The chain is built from TRBV5-1 and TRBJ2-5, with 7 bases fitting TRBD1. The ends lost 4 bases at V and 1 base at J; junction bases unmatched: 10. CDR1 is SGHRS, CDR2 YFSETQ, per germline. The CDR3 has 16 residues.